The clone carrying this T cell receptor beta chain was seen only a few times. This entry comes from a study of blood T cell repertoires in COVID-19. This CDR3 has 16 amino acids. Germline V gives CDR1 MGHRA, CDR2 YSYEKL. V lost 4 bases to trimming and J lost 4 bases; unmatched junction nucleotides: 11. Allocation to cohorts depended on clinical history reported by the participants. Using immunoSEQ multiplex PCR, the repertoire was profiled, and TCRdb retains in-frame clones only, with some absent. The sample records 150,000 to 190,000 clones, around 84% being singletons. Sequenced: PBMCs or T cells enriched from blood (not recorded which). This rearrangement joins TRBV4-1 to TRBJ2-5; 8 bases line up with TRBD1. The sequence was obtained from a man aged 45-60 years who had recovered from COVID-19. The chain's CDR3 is CASSRWPGQGGETQYF. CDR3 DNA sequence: TGCGCCAGCAGCCGCTGGCCCGGACAGGGAGGAGAGACCCAGTACTTC.